Listed here are 25 T cell receptor beta chains from one sample, sequenced in a study of cytomegalovirus exposure and HLA in healthy donors. The PCR had 60 Vbeta and 13 Jbeta primers. Here immunoSEQ multiplex PCR was the method, and the copy in TCRdb shows in-frame clones only, minus some. The sample records 200,000 to 250,000 clones, about 89% being singletons. Sequencing was performed on PBMCs. Receptors originate from a woman under 30 in good health and CMV-seronegative.

The chain employs TRBV7-2 and TRBJ1-3, with no clear D. The germline CDR1 and CDR2 sequences are SGHTA and FQGNSA. CDR3 size: 16 residues. Trimming removed 4 bases at V and 0 bases at J, with 13 bases between. The DNA of the CDR3 is TGTGCCAGCAGCTACCGACTTACCAACTCTGGAAACACCATATATTTT. Protein: CASSYRLTNSGNTIYF.

The V and J genes are TRBV11-3 and TRBJ2-7, with D possibly TRBD2 on 6 matching bases. Per the germline V gene, CDR1 is SGHNT and CDR2 is YENEEA. Deletions cut 5 bases from V and 5 bases from J, with 19 bases between. The CDR3 extends over 15 amino acids. DNA for the CDR3: TGTGCCAGCAGCCAGACCTCCTGGGCGGGACACGAGCAGTACTTC. As protein: CASSQTSWAGHEQYF.

This chain links TRBV9 with TRBJ2-1, with 8 bases fitting TRBD2. With 0 bases clipped from V and 7 bases from J, the junction kept 15 bases outside the gene matches. The CDR3 runs 18 residues. CDR1 is SGDLS, CDR2 YYNGEE, per germline. The CDR3 coding sequence is TGTGCCAGCAGCGTAGGGCCCGGCGGGGGGAGAAGTAGTAATGAGCAGTTCTTC. Translating it yields CASSVGPGGGRSSNEQFF.

CDR3 loop: CASSLGSGGLNEQFF. CDR3 DNA sequence: TGTGCCAGCAGCCTTGGTAGCGGGGGCCTCAATGAGCAGTTCTTC. The chain is built from TRBV9 and TRBJ2-1; TRBD2 aligns across 9 bases. The CDR3 covers 15 residues. With 4 bases clipped from V and 6 bases from J, the junction kept 8 bases outside the gene matches. Germline V CDR1 and CDR2: SGDLS, YYNGEE. The whole variable domain, filled in from reference TRBV9 and TRBJ2-1, reads DSGVTQTPKHLITATGQRVTLRCSPRSGDLSVYWYQQSLDQGLQFLIQYYNGEERAKGNILERFSAQQFPDLHSELNLSSLELGDSALYFCASSLGSGGLNEQFFGPGTRLTVL.

The rearrangement uses TRBV9 and TRBJ1-6, with 9 bases matching TRBD1. Germline trimming cut 0 bases from V and 11 bases from J; bases unmatched to any gene: 6. CDR1 and CDR2 from the germline V gene are SGDLS and YYNGEE. CDR3 length: 15 residues. CDR3 DNA sequence: TGTGCCAGCAGCGTAGACAGGGGGCTGACGACACCCCTCCACTTT. This encodes CASSVDRGLTTPLHF.

The CDR3 DNA reads as TGTGCCAGCTCACCCGCGGCGATGGAGACCCAGTACTTC. Protein sequence: CASSPAAMETQYF. V and J are TRBV18 and TRBJ2-5; D gene ambiguous. The CDR3 sequence is 13 residues long. Trimming removed 3 bases at V and 5 bases at J, with 10 bases between. Germline V lookup: CDR1 KGHSH, CDR2 LQKENI.

This clone was recorded once. The genes are TRBV2 and TRBJ2-7; possibly TRBD1 for D (5 bases). V was pared by 6 bases and J by 8 bases, with 11 bases between. The CDR3 runs 11 residues. Germline CDR1 reads SNHLY; CDR2 reads FYNNEI. CDR3 in DNA: TGTGCCAGCAGCGCAGGGTGGAAGCAGTACTTC. The encoded protein is CASSAGWKQYF.

V gene TRBV7-6 combines with J gene TRBJ1-1, with a tentative D call TRBD1 (5 bases). The CDR3 is made up of 15 amino acids. Trimming stripped 5 bases from V and 0 bases from J, with 13 bases between. Germline CDR1 and CDR2: SGHVS and FNYEAQ. The CDR3 DNA follows: TGTGCCAGCAGCCTGACAGTGGCGATGAACACTGAAGCTTTCTTT. Encoded protein: CASSLTVAMNTEAFF.

The chain joins TRBV6-5 to TRBJ1-1; 8 bases map to TRBD1. Looked up from germline, CDR1 is MNHEY and CDR2 is SVGAGI. Trimming removed 0 bases from V and 10 bases from J; junction bases left unmatched: 4. The CDR3 has 13 residues. The CDR3 bases are TGTGCCAGCAGTTACTCGACAGGGGAGGGAGCTTTCTTT. Amino acid sequence: CASSYSTGEGAFF.

This chain uses TRBV19 with TRBJ2-7, with a weak D call TRBD1 (6 bases). Deletions cut 6 bases from V and 3 bases from J, with 12 bases between. Germline-derived CDR1 and CDR2 are LNHDA and SQIVND (reference sequence). This CDR3 is 13 amino acids long. The CDR3 DNA reads as TGTGCCAGTAGCAACGGACAGAACTACGAGCAGTACTTC. This translates into CASSNGQNYEQYF.

The chain combines TRBV5-5 with TRBJ1-3; D ambiguous. The V and J ends lost 1 base and 0 bases respectively, with 8 bases between them. CDR3 length equals 15 residues. In germline, CDR1 is SGHKS, CDR2 YYEKEE (reference sequence). The CDR3 DNA follows: TGTGCCAGCAGCTTGTTATATCCCTCTGGAAACACCATATATTTT. Encoded protein: CASSLLYPSGNTIYF.

Only one count was recorded for this clone. CDR3 protein: CASSLSEDTEAFF. The CDR3 DNA follows: TGTGCCAGCAGCTTAAGTGAGGACACTGAAGCTTTCTTT. The chain links TRBV13 to TRBJ1-1; D ambiguous. This CDR3 is 13 amino acids long. Trimming took 2 bases from V and 3 from J, leaving 7 bases between them. Germline lookup yields CDR1 PRHDT and CDR2 FYEKMQ (reference sequence).

The rearrangement joins TRBV4-2 to TRBJ2-5; 13 bases fit TRBD2. The CDR3 totals 18 residues. The ends lost 1 base at V and 10 bases at J; junction bases unmatched: 15. From germline, CDR1 is LGHNA and CDR2 YNFKEQ. The CDR3 here is CASSQGLAGGDPPTFQYF. The CDR3 DNA reads as TGTGCCAGCAGCCAAGGACTAGCGGGGGGAGACCCCCCTACGTTCCAGTACTTC.

Here the CDR3 DNA reads TGTGCCAGCAGTGGGGCCGGTCCAGGGGTCGGAAACACCATATATTTT. Its protein product is CASSGAGPGVGNTIYF. J is TRBJ1-3 and V is TRBV9; possibly TRBD1 for D (6 bases). Between the trimmed V and J ends, which lost 5 bases and 4 bases, there was a span of 19 bases. Germline CDR1 and CDR2: SGDLS and YYNGEE. This CDR3 spans 16 amino acids.

The V call is TRBV7-8, the J call TRBJ1-5; tentative D call: TRBD1 (6 bases). CDR1 SGHVS and CDR2 FQNEAQ come from the germline V gene. V lost 6 bases to trimming and J lost 5 bases, with 14 bases between them. This CDR3 contains 14 residues. This chain's CDR3 is CASREAGAHQPQHF. In DNA form, the CDR3 reads TGTGCCAGCAGGGAGGCAGGGGCACATCAGCCCCAGCATTTT.

The chain recombines TRBV7-2 with TRBJ2-1; a possible D gene is TRBD1 (5 bases). The germline V gene has CDR1 SGHTA and CDR2 FQGNSA. The CDR3 contains 14 residues. Trimming pared 7 bases from V and 6 bases from J, leaving 16 bases between. The CDR3, as DNA: TGTGCCAGCAACCTCTGGACAAACCCCAATGAGCAGTTCTTC. Its translation is CASNLWTNPNEQFF.

V and J are TRBV11-2 and TRBJ2-7, with TRBD2 matching 12 bases. J was trimmed by 1 base and V by 5 bases; bases with no gene match: 3. Germline loops: CDR1 SGHAT, CDR2 FQNNGV. This CDR3 spans 15 amino acids. CDR3 protein: CASSPLAGGSYEQYF. CDR3 coding DNA: TGTGCCAGCAGCCCACTAGCGGGAGGTTCCTACGAGCAGTACTTC.

The CDR3, as DNA: TGTGCCAGCAGCACAGCGGACAGAGCGAACACTGAAGCTTTCTTT. Translation gives CASSTADRANTEAFF. This chain joins TRBV7-9 and TRBJ1-1, with a possible D match to TRBD1 (6 bases). Per the germline V gene, CDR1 is SEHNR and CDR2 is FQNEAQ (reference sequence). The CDR3 has 15 residues. With 5 bases removed from V and 1 base from J, the gap between germline ends came to 14 bases.

The chain has TRBV18 and TRBJ2-5; TRBD2 might be the D (7 bases). Germline V gene data show CDR1 as KGHSH and CDR2 as LQKENI. The CDR3 loop spans 15 amino acids. The V gene lost 0 bases and the J gene lost 5 bases, with 13 bases spanning the gap. The CDR3 protein is CASSPPGGAVETQYF. The CDR3 nucleotides read TGTGCCAGCTCACCACCTGGGGGGGCAGTGGAGACCCAGTACTTC.

The rearrangement joins TRBV4-3 to TRBJ1-1; D gene unclear. CDR3 length: 15 amino acids. In germline, CDR1 is LGHNA, CDR2 YSLEER. Trimming stripped 0 bases from V and 0 bases from J, with 8 bases between. For the CDR3, the DNA is TGCGCCAGCAGCCAAGATACCCGGTTGAACACTGAAGCTTTCTTT. Its protein product is CASSQDTRLNTEAFF.

With regard to this clone: Distinct nucleotide sequences in the sample also encode this CDR3. This chain uses TRBV5-5 with TRBJ2-7, with D possibly TRBD2 on 5 matching bases. The CDR3 spans 14 residues. The V end lost 0 bases, the J end lost 0 bases, and 7 bases lay between the germline ends. From germline, CDR1 is SGHKS and CDR2 YYEKEE (reference sequence). The DNA of the CDR3 is TGTGCCAGCAGCTTGGCGGGGAGCTCCTACGAGCAGTACTTC. It is translated as CASSLAGSSYEQYF. Complete variable domain (other parts from reference TRBV5-5 and TRBJ2-7): DAGVTQSPTHLIKTRGQQVTLRCSPISGHKSVSWYQQVLGQGPQFIFQYYEKEERGRGNFPDRFSARQFPNYSSELNVNALLLGDSALYLCASSLAGSSYEQYFGPGTRLTVT.

The chain is built from TRBV19 and TRBJ2-6; possible D gene TRBD2, 6 bases. Trimming took 7 bases from V and 0 from J, leaving 34 bases between them. CDR3 size: 23 residues. Looked up from germline, CDR1 is LNHDA and CDR2 is SQIVND (reference sequence). The DNA of the CDR3 is TGTGCCAGTAAGAATGTCGTGGACCCTTCTGGGCGGGAAGTTGACTCTGGGGCCAACGTCCTGACTTTC. Protein sequence: CASKNVVDPSGREVDSGANVLTF. Based on the CDR3 plus reference TRBV19 and TRBJ2-6, the full variable domain is DGGITQSPKYLFRKEGQNVTLSCEQNLNHDAMYWYRQDPGQGLRLIYYSQIVNDFQKGDIAEGYSVSREKKESFPLTVTSAQKNPTAFYLCASKNVVDPSGREVDSGANVLTFGAGSRLTVL.

The chain recombines TRBV11-2 with TRBJ1-3; possible D gene TRBD1, 6 bases. Germline CDR1 reads SGHAT; CDR2 reads FQNNGV. This CDR3 region has 18 residues. V was trimmed by 0 bases and J by 0 bases, leaving 15 bases between them. CDR3 DNA: TGTGCCAGCAGCTTAGATCTGGGACACCTGAGCTCTGGAAACACCATATATTTT. Translation gives CASSLDLGHLSSGNTIYF.

The chain recombines TRBV18 with TRBJ2-4; 11 bases line up with TRBD2. V shed 5 bases and J 12 bases; nucleotides not matched to a gene: 9. This CDR3 comprises 14 residues. Germline loops: CDR1 KGHSH, CDR2 LQKENI. CDR3 DNA: TGTGCCAGCTCATCCGAACTAGCGGGGGAAGCTCAGTACTTC. It codes for CASSSELAGEAQYF.

The chain links TRBV11-1 to TRBJ2-1, with a tentative D call TRBD2 (5 bases). The V and J ends lost 5 bases and 3 bases respectively, with 26 bases between them. The CDR3 is 19 amino acids. Germline CDR1 is SGHAT and CDR2 is FQDESV (reference sequence). The CDR3, as DNA: TGTGCCAGCAGCACCTTATACTACGGGAAGGGAGAGGTCTACAATGAGCAGTTCTTC. Amino acid sequence: CASSTLYYGKGEVYNEQFF.